What follows are 14 T cell receptor beta chains derived from one specimen sequenced in a study of CD8+CD57+ T cells in acquired aplastic anemia. Individuals selected for sequencing had exhibited CD8+CD57+ cell expansion on flow cytometry. CDR3 and TCR beta VDJ profiling relied on genomic DNA as the template. TCRdb reprocessed the reads with MiXCR, giving one entry per CDR3 protein. Seen here are about 120,000 distinct CDR3 sequences, about 40% observed once, and the top ten hold roughly 3%. Sequencing was performed on sorted CD4+, CD8+, or CD8+CD57+ T cells (not recorded which) from PBMCs. Receptors originate from a human donor with aplastic anemia.

The table lists this clonotype with many counts. The chain combines TRBV19 with TRBJ1-3; D gene uncertain. The V and J ends lost 7 bases and 1 base respectively, with 11 bases between them. The CDR3 spans 14 residues. Germline V gene data show CDR1 as LNHDA and CDR2 as SQIVND (reference sequence). DNA for the CDR3: TGTGCCAGTAAGGCAACACTTTCTGGAAACACCATATATTTT. It yields the protein CASKATLSGNTIYF.

The CDR3 spells CASSSATAALQPQHF. The CDR3 region has the DNA TGTGCCAGCAGCTCAGCTACGGCAGCCTTACAGCCCCAGCATTTT. This chain joins TRBV7-9 and TRBJ1-5; D gene unclear. The germline gives CDR1 SEHNR, CDR2 FQNEAQ (reference sequence). Trimming cost V 4 bases and J 7 bases, with 17 bases left between them. The CDR3 covers 15 residues.

This clonotype was observed at least ten times. The CDR3 protein is CASSEAHRNYGYTF. For the CDR3, the DNA is TGTGCCAGCAGTGAAGCACACAGAAACTATGGCTACACCTTC. The J gene is TRBJ1-2, the V gene TRBV6-1; D ambiguous. Germline V CDR1 and CDR2: MNHNS, SASEGT. Trimming took 0 bases from V and 2 from J, leaving 7 bases between them. This CDR3 comprises 14 residues.

This clonotype was counted at least ten times. The chain carries TRBV5-5 and TRBJ1-2, with 9 nucleotides matching TRBD1. Losses at the gene ends were 3 bases for V and 6 bases for J; bases not matched to a gene: 6. The germline V gene has CDR1 SGHKS and CDR2 YYEKEE (reference sequence). The CDR3 has 14 amino acids. For the CDR3, the DNA is TGTGCCAGCAGCTCTAACAGGGGGCAGGATGGCTACACCTTC. As protein: CASSSNRGQDGYTF.

V gene TRBV30 combines with J gene TRBJ2-5; TRBD2 agrees at 9 bases. This CDR3 region has 15 residues. V was pared by 2 bases and J by 7 bases, with 11 bases of the junction left unmatched. Germline V CDR1 and CDR2: GTSNPN, SVGIG (reference sequence). CDR3 protein: CAWSPTRSGGGTQYF. CDR3 bases: TGTGCCTGGAGTCCGACCCGTAGCGGGGGAGGGACCCAGTACTTC.

The chain couples TRBV24-1 to TRBJ1-5; D gene uncertain. Trimming left V 3 bases short and J 5 bases short, with 4 bases between. Germline CDR1 and CDR2: KGHDR and SFDVKD. There are 12 residues in the CDR3. CDR3 coding DNA: TGTGCCACCAGTGATGCTGATCAGCCCCAGCATTTT. This codes for CATSDADQPQHF.

This clonotype came up many times. The J gene is TRBJ2-5, the V gene TRBV2, with no clear D. The V end was cut by 7 bases, the J end by 1 base, with 10 bases between. CDR3 length: 13 amino acids. CDR1 and CDR2 from the germline V gene are SNHLY and FYNNEI. The CDR3 reads CASTYRVQETQYF. The CDR3 DNA reads as TGTGCCAGCACCTATAGGGTCCAAGAGACCCAGTACTTC.

The J gene is TRBJ2-1, the V gene TRBV25-1; weak D call: TRBD2 (6 bases). In germline, CDR1 is MGHDK, CDR2 SYGVNS. The CDR3 extends over 16 amino acids. V lost 3 bases and J lost 0, with 12 bases in between. CDR3 sequence reads: CASSDHSGSSYNEQFF. DNA for the CDR3: TGTGCCAGCAGTGACCATAGCGGTAGCTCCTACAATGAGCAGTTCTTC. The full variable domain, with the rest looked up from reference TRBV25-1 and TRBJ2-1, is EADIYQTPRYLVIGTGKKITLECSQTMGHDKMYWYQQDPGMELHLIHYSYGVNSTEKGDLSSESTVSRIRTEHFPLTLESARPSHTSQYLCASSDHSGSSYNEQFFGPGTRLTVL.

The J gene is TRBJ2-1, the V gene TRBV20-1, with a tentative D call TRBD1 (5 bases). The CDR3 is made up of 14 amino acids. Germline V gene data show CDR1 as DFQATT and CDR2 as SNEGSKA (reference sequence). V was cut by 5 bases and J by 6 bases, with 17 bases left in between. The chain's CDR3 is CSAPVQVVGNEQFF. Here the CDR3 DNA reads TGCAGTGCTCCCGTACAGGTCGTGGGCAATGAGCAGTTCTTC.

There are many counts of this clonotype. V is TRBV5-5 and J is TRBJ1-2; tentative D call: TRBD1 (6 bases). V lost 1 base, J lost 0 bases, and 10 bases lay in between. This CDR3 has 15 amino acids. Per the germline V gene, CDR1 is SGHKS and CDR2 is YYEKEE (reference sequence). CDR3 bases: TGTGCCAGCAGCTTGTCCCGACAGGCTAACTATGGCTACACCTTC. Translation: CASSLSRQANYGYTF.

At least ten counts were recorded for this clonotype. The V call is TRBV11-2, the J call TRBJ1-6, with a tentative D call TRBD1 (6 bases). The V gene's germline CDR1 is SGHAT and CDR2 FQNNGV. V gave up 5 bases and J gave up 9 bases, with 11 bases separating them. The CDR3 is made up of 13 amino acids. The CDR3 region has the DNA TGTGCCAGCAGCCCTCGGACAGCTTCACCCCTCCACTTT. This gives the protein CASSPRTASPLHF.

This clonotype was picked up many times. This chain joins TRBV28 and TRBJ1-2, with D tentatively TRBD1 (5 bases). The germline V gene has CDR1 MDHEN and CDR2 SYDVKM. Trimming removed 2 bases at V and 5 bases at J, with 12 bases between. CDR3 length: 14 amino acids. The CDR3 bases are TGTGCCAGCAGTTTAGGGGGGGAAAGGTATGGCTACACCTTC. It encodes CASSLGGERYGYTF.

The CDR3 DNA follows: TGCAGCGTTGCGGACGAGGGGGCCCAGTACTTC. It specifies CSVADEGAQYF. The chain carries TRBV29-1 and TRBJ2-5, with D maybe TRBD1 (6 bases). The CDR3 is 11 amino acids. The germline V gene has CDR1 SQVTM and CDR2 ANQGSEA. The V end lost 4 bases, the J end lost 9 bases, and 12 bases lay between the germline ends.

This clonotype has only a few counts. A much larger clone differs by one base, so this may be a read error. The chain uses TRBV19 and TRBJ2-3; no clear D. This CDR3 has 14 amino acids. With 7 bases removed from V and 4 bases from J, the gap between germline ends came to 15 bases. The germline CDR1 and CDR2 sequences are LNHDA and SQIVND (reference sequence). The CDR3 here is CASMLVLESDTQYF. CDR3 in DNA: TGTGCCAGTATGCTAGTATTAGAGTCAGATACGCAGTATTTT.